Sequencing of this TCR beta chain was carried out in a study of CD8 T cells in Susac syndrome. The CDR3 spans 14 residues. Germline lookup yields CDR1 SEHNR and CDR2 FQNEAQ (reference sequence). Between the trimmed V and J ends, which lost 3 bases and 6 bases, there was a span of 11 bases. After extraction with the RNeasy kit, roughly 0.45 to 1 ug of the RNA was reverse transcribed using random hexamers. TCRdb re-called the immunoSEQ multiplex PCR reads with MiXCR, one entry per CDR3 protein. The table has roughly 160,000 distinct CDR3 sequences, 90% to 95% seen once. Through negative isolation, CD4+ and CD8+ T cells were obtained, while TEMRA cells were enriched using FACS.

The sequence derives from a human donor in good health. The source material was CD4+ T cells from PBMCs. The genes are TRBV7-9 and TRBJ2-2; possible D gene TRBD1, 6 bases. CDR3 residues: CASSLQGSAGELFF. In nucleotides, the CDR3 is TGTGCCAGCAGCTTGCAGGGGTCCGCCGGGGAGCTGTTTTTT.